This T cell receptor (beta chain) was captured by sequencing in a study of T cell responses to AZD1222 COVID-19 vaccine. Study overall: Second doses at about 4 or about 12 weeks were pooled.

Notes on the study in general: Females made up more of the donors, who were largely white British, and clonal diversity may have come out too low. There were repertoire samples only from the period after the peak T cell response.

The protocol was immunoSEQ multiplex PCR, while the TCRdb copy is restricted to in-frame clones and leaves out a portion. Of some 56,000 clones listed, 80% to 90% are singletons. The CDR3 runs 16 residues. V lost 3 bases to trimming and J lost 6 bases; unmatched junction nucleotides: 9. The V gene's germline CDR1 is KGHDR and CDR2 SFDVKD. Comment on this clone: Its antigen remains unidentified.

The TCR was taken from an adult in good health. The sequences come from peripheral blood, collected on day 0 of AZD1222 vaccination. The V call is TRBV24-1, the J call TRBJ2-3, with 9 bases aligning to TRBD1. The CDR3 DNA reads TGTGCCACCAGTGATATCGGGGGACAGGGAAGGGATACGCAGTATTTT. This codes for CATSDIGGQGRDTQYF.